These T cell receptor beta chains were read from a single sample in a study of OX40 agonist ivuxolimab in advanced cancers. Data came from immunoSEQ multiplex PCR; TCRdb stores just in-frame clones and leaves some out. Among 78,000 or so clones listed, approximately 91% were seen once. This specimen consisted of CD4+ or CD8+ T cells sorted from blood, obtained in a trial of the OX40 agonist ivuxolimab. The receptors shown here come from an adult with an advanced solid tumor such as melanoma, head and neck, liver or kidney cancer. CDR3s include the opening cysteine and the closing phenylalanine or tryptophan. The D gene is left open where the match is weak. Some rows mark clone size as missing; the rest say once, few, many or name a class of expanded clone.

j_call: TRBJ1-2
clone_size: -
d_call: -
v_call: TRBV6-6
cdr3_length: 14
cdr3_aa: CASSSTPGPYGYTF

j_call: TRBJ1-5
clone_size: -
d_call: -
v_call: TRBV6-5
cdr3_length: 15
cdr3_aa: CASSRSTVTNQPQHF

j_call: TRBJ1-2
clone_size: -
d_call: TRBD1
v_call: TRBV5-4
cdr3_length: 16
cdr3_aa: CASSSGTERLGYGYTF

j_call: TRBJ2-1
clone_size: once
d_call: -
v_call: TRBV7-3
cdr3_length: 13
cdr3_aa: CASSTTLNNEQFF

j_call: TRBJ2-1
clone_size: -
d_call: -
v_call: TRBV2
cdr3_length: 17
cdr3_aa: CASSAPRAYSSYNEQFF

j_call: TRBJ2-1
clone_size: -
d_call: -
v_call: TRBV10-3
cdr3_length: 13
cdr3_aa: CAISESRDTEQFF

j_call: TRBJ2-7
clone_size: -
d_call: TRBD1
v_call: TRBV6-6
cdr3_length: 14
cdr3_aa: CASSPQGSGYEQYF

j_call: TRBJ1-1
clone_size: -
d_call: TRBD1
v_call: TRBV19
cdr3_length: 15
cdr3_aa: CASSPWGQGNTEAFF

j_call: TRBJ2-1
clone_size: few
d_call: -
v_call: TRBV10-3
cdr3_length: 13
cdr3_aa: CAISESRANEQFF

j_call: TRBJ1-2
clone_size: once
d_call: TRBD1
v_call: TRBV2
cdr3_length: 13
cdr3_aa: CASSVQGIYGYTF

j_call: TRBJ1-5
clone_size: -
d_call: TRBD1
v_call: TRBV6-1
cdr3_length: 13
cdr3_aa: CASCDRVNQPQHF

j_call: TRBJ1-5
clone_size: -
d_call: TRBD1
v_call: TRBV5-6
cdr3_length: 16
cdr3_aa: CASSIRTGAINQPQHF

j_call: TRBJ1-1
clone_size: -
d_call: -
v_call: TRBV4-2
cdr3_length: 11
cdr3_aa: CASSQEREAFF